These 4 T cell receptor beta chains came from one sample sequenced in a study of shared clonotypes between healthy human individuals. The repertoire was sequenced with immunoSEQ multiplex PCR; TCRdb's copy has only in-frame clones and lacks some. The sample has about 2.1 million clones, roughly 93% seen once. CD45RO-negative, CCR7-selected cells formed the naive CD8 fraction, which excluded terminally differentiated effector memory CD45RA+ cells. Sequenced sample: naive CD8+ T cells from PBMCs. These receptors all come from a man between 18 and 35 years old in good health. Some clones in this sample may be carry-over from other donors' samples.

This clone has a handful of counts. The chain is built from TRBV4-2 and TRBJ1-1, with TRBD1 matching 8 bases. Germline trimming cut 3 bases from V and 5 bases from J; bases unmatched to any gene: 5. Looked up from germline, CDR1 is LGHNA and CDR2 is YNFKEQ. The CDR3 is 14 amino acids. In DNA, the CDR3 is TGTGCCAGCAGCCACTCAACAGGGGGGACTGAAGCTTTCTTT. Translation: CASSHSTGGTEAFF.

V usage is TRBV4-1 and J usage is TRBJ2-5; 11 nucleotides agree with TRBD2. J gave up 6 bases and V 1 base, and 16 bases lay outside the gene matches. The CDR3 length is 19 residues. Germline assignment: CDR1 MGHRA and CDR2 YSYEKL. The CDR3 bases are TGCGCCAGCAGCCAAGTTGATATGGTACTAGCGGGAGTGGGGAAGACCCAGTACTTC. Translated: CASSQVDMVLAGVGKTQYF.

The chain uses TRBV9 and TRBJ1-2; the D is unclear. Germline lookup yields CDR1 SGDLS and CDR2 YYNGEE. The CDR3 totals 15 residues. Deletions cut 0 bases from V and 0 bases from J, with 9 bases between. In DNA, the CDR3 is TGTGCCAGCAGCGTAGGCTCTTCAGCTAACTATGGCTACACCTTC. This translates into CASSVGSSANYGYTF.

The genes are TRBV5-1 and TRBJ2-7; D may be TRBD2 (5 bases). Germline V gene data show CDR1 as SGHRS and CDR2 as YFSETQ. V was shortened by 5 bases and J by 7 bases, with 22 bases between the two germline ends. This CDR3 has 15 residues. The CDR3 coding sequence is TGCGCCAGCAGACTAGAACAACCCAGCTACGTAGAGCAGTACTTC. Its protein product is CASRLEQPSYVEQYF.